Ten or more counts support the clone carrying this TCR beta chain. This sample was included in a study of response to subunit inactivated influenza vaccine. TCRdb passed the RT-PCR reads through MiXCR, listing each CDR3 protein once. The sample contains about 540,000 distinct CDR3 sequences, approximately 22% of which appear only once. This CDR3 spans 14 amino acids. V was clipped by 3 bases and J by 9 bases, with 15 bases between them. Germline V lookup: CDR1 LNHNV, CDR2 YYDKDF (reference sequence). The sample was also linked to a second study, of T cells expressing NK-cell markers. This second study says: The authors generated TCR beta cDNA through 5'RACE template switching with UMIs.

The sequence was obtained from a man in his fifties or sixties who received an inactivated influenza vaccine. The V gene is TRBV15, the J gene TRBJ2-1, with D possibly TRBD1 on 5 matching bases. The material sequenced was CD4+ T cells sorted from PBMCs, taken 11 to 12 days after vaccination. The CDR3 spells CATSSRVGASEQFF. CDR3 bases: TGTGCCACCAGCAGCAGGGTTGGAGCGAGTGAGCAGTTCTTC.